This T cell receptor beta chain was retrieved from a study of cytomegalovirus exposure and HLA in healthy donors. Researchers ran the PCR with 60 Vbeta and 13 Jbeta primers. Libraries were prepared by immunoSEQ multiplex PCR; TCRdb keeps only in-frame clonotypes and omits some of them. The data hold over 100,000 clones, with about four fifths observed a single time. Regarding the study as a whole: It was shown in a later analysis that HLA-associated TCR beta chains were more clonally expanded than other, equally common chains. Several of the most significant clusters were apparently associated with common viral pathogens in a later analysis.

The CDR3 is made up of 17 amino acids. Germline-derived CDR1 and CDR2 are SGHDN and FVKESK. V shed 4 bases and J shed 1 base, with 19 bases lying between them. A word on this clone: Its antigen is not identified.

This sequence was found in a man aged 30-40 years in good health and CMV-seropositive. This chain links TRBV14 with TRBJ1-1; D may be TRBD1 (6 bases). The sequencing input was PBMCs. CDR3 nucleotides: TGTGCCAGCAGCCCACGAGGGGGACCCTTAAGGAACACTGAAGCTTTCTTT. This gives the protein CASSPRGGPLRNTEAFF.